This TCR beta chain was profiled in a study of T cell clonotyping in hematopoietic cell transplantation. In the study overall: Recipient samples before transplant were obtained post-cytoreduction.

Sample time point: recipient sample about 28 days before transplant, after cytoreduction. Assay used: immunoSEQ multiplex PCR; TCRdb lists only in-frame clones, some missing. The table records around 3,000 clones, around 95% of them present only once. This material consisted of peripheral blood mononuclear cells, taken before stem cell transplant. This clonotype was sampled from a woman in her forties or fifties with chronic myeloid leukemia. Some clones in this sample may be carry-over from other donors' samples.

For the CDR3, the DNA is TGCGCCAGCAGCTTGGGGGGGCCGGGACAGGGGGCGTCGGAGCAGTACTTC. This translates into CASSLGGPGQGASEQYF. The chain recombines TRBV5-1 with TRBJ2-7; 12 bases agree with TRBD1. With V trimmed by 0 bases and J by 7 bases, 11 bases remained unmatched. The CDR3 is 17 residues long. Germline-derived CDR1 and CDR2 are SGHRS and YFSETQ.